This record looks at one TCR beta chain sequence and its context. These data are taken from a study of blood T cell repertoires in COVID-19. Original methodology: The assay estimated nucleated cells by amplifying reference gene primers. Using immunoSEQ multiplex PCR, the repertoire was profiled, and TCRdb retains in-frame clones only, with some absent. V, J and clone size are those of that table, while D and trimming were read from the DNA. The table shows some 180,000 clones, with roughly 80% occurring only once. The CDR3 sequence is 16 residues long. Germline CDR1 and CDR2: KGHSH and LQKENI. Losses at the gene ends were 0 bases for V and 9 bases for J; bases not matched to a gene: 11.

The sequencing input was peripheral blood. The chain couples TRBV18 to TRBJ1-5, with TRBD1 matching 7 bases. This sequence was found in a man between 65 and 79 years old with active or convalescent COVID-19. The CDR3 loop reads CASSPPEGGAGRPQHF. The CDR3 bases are TGTGCCAGCTCACCACCGGAAGGGGGCGCCGGGAGGCCCCAGCATTTT.